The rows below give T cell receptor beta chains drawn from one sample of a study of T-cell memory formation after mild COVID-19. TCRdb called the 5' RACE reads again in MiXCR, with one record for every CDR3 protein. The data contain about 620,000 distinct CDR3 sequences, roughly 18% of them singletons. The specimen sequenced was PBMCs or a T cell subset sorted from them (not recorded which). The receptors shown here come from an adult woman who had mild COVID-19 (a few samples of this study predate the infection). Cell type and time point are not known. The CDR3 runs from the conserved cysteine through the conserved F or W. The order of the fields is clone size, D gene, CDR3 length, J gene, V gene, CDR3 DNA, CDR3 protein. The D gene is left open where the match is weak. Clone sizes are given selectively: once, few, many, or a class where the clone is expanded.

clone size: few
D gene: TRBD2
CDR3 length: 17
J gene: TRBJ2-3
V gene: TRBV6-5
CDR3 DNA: TGTGCCAGCAGTTACCTGTCTAGCGGGAGCGGCACAGATACGCAGTATTTT
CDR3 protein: CASSYLSSGSGTDTQYF

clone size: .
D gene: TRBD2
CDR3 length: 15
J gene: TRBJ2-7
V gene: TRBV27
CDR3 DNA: TGTGCCAGCAGTCCGGAAAGCGGGAGGAGCTACGAGCAGTACTTC
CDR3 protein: CASSPESGRSYEQYF

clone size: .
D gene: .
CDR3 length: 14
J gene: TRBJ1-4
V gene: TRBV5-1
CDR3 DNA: TGCGCCAGCAGCTTGGCCTCAACGGGAGAAAAACTGTTTTTT
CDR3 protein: CASSLASTGEKLFF

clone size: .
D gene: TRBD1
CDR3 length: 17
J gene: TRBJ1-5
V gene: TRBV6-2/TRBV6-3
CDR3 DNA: TGTGCCAGCAGTCTATCTCGGACAGGGTTGATTAATCAGCCCCAGCATTTT
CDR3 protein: CASSLSRTGLINQPQHF

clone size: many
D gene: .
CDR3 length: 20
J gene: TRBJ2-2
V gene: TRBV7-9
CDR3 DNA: TGTGCCAGCAGCTTAGCGCTGGAGGGGGTTCGGTACGCAAACACCGGGGAGCTGTTTTTT
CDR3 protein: CASSLALEGVRYANTGELFF

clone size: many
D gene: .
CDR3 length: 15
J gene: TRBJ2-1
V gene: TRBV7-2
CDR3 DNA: TGTGCCAGCAGAAAAACAGGGTTTGACTACAATGAGCAGTTCTTC
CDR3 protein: CASRKTGFDYNEQFF

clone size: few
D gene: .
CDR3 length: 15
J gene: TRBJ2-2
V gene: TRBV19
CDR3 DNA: TGTGCCAGTAGTATAGATGGACTCAACACCGGGGAGCTGTTTTTT
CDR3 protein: CASSIDGLNTGELFF

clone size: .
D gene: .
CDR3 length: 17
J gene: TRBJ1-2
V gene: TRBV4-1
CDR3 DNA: TGCGCCAGCAGCCAAGGGGCCGGGGGTACCGCTAACTATGGCTACACCTTC
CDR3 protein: CASSQGAGGTANYGYTF

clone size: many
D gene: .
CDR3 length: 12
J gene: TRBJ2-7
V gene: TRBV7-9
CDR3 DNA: TGTGCCAGCAGCTTAAGCTCCTACGAGCAGTACTTC
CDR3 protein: CASSLSSYEQYF

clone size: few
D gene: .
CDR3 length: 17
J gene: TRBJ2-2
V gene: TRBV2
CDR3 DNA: TGTGCCAGCAGTGCCTCTTTGACGACGAGCTCGACCGGGGAGCTGTTTTTT
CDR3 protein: CASSASLTTSSTGELFF

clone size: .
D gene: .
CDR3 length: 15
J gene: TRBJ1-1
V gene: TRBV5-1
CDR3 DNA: TGCGCCAGCAGCTTGGAACAGGGTTTGAACACTGAAGCTTTCTTT
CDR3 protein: CASSLEQGLNTEAFF

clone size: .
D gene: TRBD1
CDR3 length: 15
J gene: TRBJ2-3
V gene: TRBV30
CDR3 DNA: TGTGCCTGGGTTACCGACAGGGGTCCCGCAGATACGCAGTATTTT
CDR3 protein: CAWVTDRGPADTQYF

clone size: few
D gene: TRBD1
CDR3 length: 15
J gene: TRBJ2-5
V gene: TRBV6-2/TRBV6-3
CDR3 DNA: TGTGCCAGCAGCAACATGGACAGGGGCCAAGAGACCCAGTACTTC
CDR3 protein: CASSNMDRGQETQYF

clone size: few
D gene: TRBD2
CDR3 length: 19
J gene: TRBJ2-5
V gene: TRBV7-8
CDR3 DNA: TGTGCCAGCAGCTTAGTTTCTGGCGGGAGTAATTTGCGAGGGGAGACCCAGTACTTC
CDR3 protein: CASSLVSGGSNLRGETQYF

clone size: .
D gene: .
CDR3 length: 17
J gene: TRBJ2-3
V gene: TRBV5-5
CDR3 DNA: TGTGCCAGCAGCTCCTCGGTAGCGGTTACCTTCACAGATACGCAGTATTTT
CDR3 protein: CASSSSVAVTFTDTQYF

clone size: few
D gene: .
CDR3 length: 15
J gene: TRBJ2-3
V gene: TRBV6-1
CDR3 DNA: TGTGCCAGCAGTGACCGGTCCTATAGCACAGATACGCAGTATTTT
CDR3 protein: CASSDRSYSTDTQYF

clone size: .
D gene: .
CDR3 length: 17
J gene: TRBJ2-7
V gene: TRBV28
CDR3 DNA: TGTGCCAGCAGTCCGCCCGTCGGGGCCGGACCGACCTACGAGCAGTACTTC
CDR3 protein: CASSPPVGAGPTYEQYF

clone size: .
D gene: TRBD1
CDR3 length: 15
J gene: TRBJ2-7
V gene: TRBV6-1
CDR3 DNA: TGTGCCAGCAGTGAATGGACAGGGGGTGGCTACGAGCAGTACTTC
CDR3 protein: CASSEWTGGGYEQYF

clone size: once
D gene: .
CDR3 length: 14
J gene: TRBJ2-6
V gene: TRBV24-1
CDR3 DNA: TGTGCCACCAGTGATATGTCTGGGGCCAACGTCCTGACTTTC
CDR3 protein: CATSDMSGANVLTF

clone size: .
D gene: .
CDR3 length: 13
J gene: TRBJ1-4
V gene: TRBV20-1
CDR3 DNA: TGCAGTGCCGCCTATTCGGGGAGGGAAAAACTGTTTTTT
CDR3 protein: CSAAYSGREKLFF

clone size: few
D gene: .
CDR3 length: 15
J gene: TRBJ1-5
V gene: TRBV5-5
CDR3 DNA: TGTGCCAGCAGCTTTCAAGGGACATCGGAATGGCCCCAGCATTTT
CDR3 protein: CASSFQGTSEWPQHF

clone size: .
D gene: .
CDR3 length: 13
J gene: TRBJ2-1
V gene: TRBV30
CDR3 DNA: TGTGCCTGGAAGAAGCCAGGGGGGAATGAGCAGTTCTTC
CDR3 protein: CAWKKPGGNEQFF

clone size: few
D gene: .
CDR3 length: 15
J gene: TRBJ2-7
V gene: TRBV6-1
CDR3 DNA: TGTGCCAGCAGCTATAGGACGGGCCGGTCCTACGAGCAGTACTTC
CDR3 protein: CASSYRTGRSYEQYF

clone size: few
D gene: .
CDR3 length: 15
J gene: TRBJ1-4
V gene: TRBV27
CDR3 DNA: TGTGCCAGCAGTTCCCTTGGGGAGTTGAATGAAAAACTGTTTTTT
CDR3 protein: CASSSLGELNEKLFF